The sequence of this TCR beta chain was determined in a study of T cells in Graves' hyperthyroidism and ophthalmopathy. Study-level information: The authors collected peripheral blood at initial diagnosis, before any treatment. Study-wide findings and caveats: Median prediction lead before ophthalmopathy onset was 5 to 7 months with the model. Appearing also in blood were most of the thyroid clonotypes expanded above 0.001.

This clonotype was found a few times. Its antigen is undetermined. Germline V gives CDR1 LNHDA, CDR2 SQIVND (reference sequence). V dropped 0 bases and J dropped 5; count of bases not matched to a gene: 5. The CDR3 consists of 15 residues. TCR beta CDR3 sequences were amplified from RNA transcripts. The HTBI primer set was used in a first-round RT-PCR of the TCR CDR3. Via MiXCR, TCRdb re-called the multiplex PCR reads, giving one row per CDR3 protein. This table holds approximately 630,000 distinct CDR3 sequences, about 16% found once. V gene TRBV19 combines with J gene TRBJ2-3; TRBD1 matches at 7 bases. The sequenced sample consisted of blood. The origin of this receptor is a woman in her twenties or thirties with Graves' hyperthyroidism. The CDR3 protein is CASSIDGHRGDTQYF. For the CDR3, the DNA is TGTGCCAGTAGTATAGACGGGCACAGGGGAGATACGCAGTATTTT.